The 15 T cell receptor beta chains given below trace back to one sample, sequenced in a study of long-term antiretroviral therapy in people with HIV. Sequencing used immunoSEQ v3.0 at survey level. Clones were read by immunoSEQ multiplex PCR, and TCRdb kept only the in-frame ones, dropping some. The sample consists of 20,000 to 25,000 clones, about 82% of them appearing once. Sequenced here: unsorted PBMCs, sampled 1.3 years after starting antiretroviral therapy. These receptors all come from a man between 60 and 70 years old with HIV.

The gene calls are TRBV30 and TRBJ1-3; no clear D. CDR3 size: 14 residues. CDR1 GTSNPN and CDR2 SVGIG come from the germline V gene (reference sequence). The V and J ends lost 5 bases and 0 bases respectively, with 11 bases between them. The CDR3 coding sequence is TGTGCCTGGGTTCCATCCTTCTCTGGAAACACCATATATTTT. It is translated as CAWVPSFSGNTIYF.

The gene calls are TRBV5-6 and TRBJ2-7; D not certain. The CDR3 runs 12 residues. The ends were cut back, 4 bases at V and 9 bases at J, with 14 bases in the middle. The germline V gene has CDR1 SGHDT and CDR2 YYEEEE. DNA for the CDR3: TGTGCCAGCAGCCGAGACCCCCACATGCAGTACTTC. It specifies CASSRDPHMQYF.

The chain uses TRBV6-5 and TRBJ2-5; D possibly corresponds to TRBD2 (5 bases). The length of the CDR3 is 13 residues. Deletions cut 3 bases from V and 1 base from J, with 6 bases between. Germline assignment: CDR1 MNHEY and CDR2 SVGAGI. DNA of the CDR3: TGTGCCAGCAGTTATCGGGGCCAAGAGACCCAGTACTTC. Amino acids: CASSYRGQETQYF.

The V and J genes are TRBV25-1 and TRBJ1-3, with D hard to call. The CDR3 extends over 12 amino acids. V was cut by 4 bases and J by 7 bases, with 8 bases left in between. Germline CDR1 reads MGHDK; CDR2 reads SYGVNS. CDR3 in amino acids: CASSALGNTIYF. The CDR3 nucleotides are TGTGCCAGCAGTGCCCTCGGTAACACCATATATTTT.

The V and J genes are TRBV2 and TRBJ2-7, with 7 bases lining up with TRBD1. Germline CDR1 is SNHLY and CDR2 is FYNNEI. V dropped 8 bases and J dropped 4; count of bases not matched to a gene: 5. The CDR3 runs 12 residues. CDR3 protein: CASRDRIYEQYF. The DNA for the CDR3 is TGTGCCAGCCGGGACAGAATATACGAGCAGTACTTC. Filled out from reference TRBV2 and TRBJ2-7, the complete variable domain reads EPEVTQTPSHQVTQMGQEVILRCVPISNHLYFYWYRQILGQKVEFLVSFYNNEISEKSEIFDDQFSVERPDGSNFTLKIRSTKLEDSAMYFCASRDRIYEQYFGPGTRLTVT.

V and J are TRBV7-3 and TRBJ2-1; tentative D call: TRBD2 (6 bases). Germline-derived CDR1 and CDR2 are SGHTA and FQGTGA. There are 14 residues in the CDR3. The germline V and J ends were trimmed by 5 bases and 4 bases, with 12 bases remaining between them. The CDR3 reads CASSPRGSYNEQFF. The CDR3 nucleotides read TGTGCCAGCAGCCCCCGGGGGTCTTACAATGAGCAGTTCTTC.

The V call is TRBV27, the J call TRBJ2-7; perhaps D is TRBD1 or TRBD2 (5 bases each). Deletions cut 0 bases from V and 6 bases from J, with 12 bases between. Looked up from germline, CDR1 is MNHEY and CDR2 is SMNVEV (reference sequence). The CDR3 contains 14 residues. The CDR3 nucleotides read TGTGCCAGCAGTTTATCGGATGAGAGGGGCGAGCAGTACTTC. Its protein product is CASSLSDERGEQYF.

The J gene is TRBJ1-1, the V gene TRBV10-2, with TRBD1 as a possible D gene (6 bases). Germline V gene data show CDR1 as WSHSY and CDR2 as SAAADI. The ends were cut back, 7 bases at V and 1 base at J, with 13 bases in the middle. This CDR3 spans 14 amino acids. CDR3 sequence: CASTKTGANTEAFF. For the CDR3, the DNA is TGCGCCAGCACCAAGACAGGTGCGAACACTGAAGCTTTCTTT.

The rearrangement uses TRBV14 and TRBJ2-1, with D possibly matching TRBD1 (5 bases). The V end lost 5 bases, the J end lost 7 bases, and 18 bases lay between the germline ends. CDR3 length: 15 amino acids. The germline gives CDR1 SGHDN, CDR2 FVKESK. DNA for the CDR3: TGTGCCAGCAGCACAGGTGACTCCTACAAGAATGAGCAGTTCTTC. Translation: CASSTGDSYKNEQFF.

This chain's CDR3 is CAIRDRDGYTF. The CDR3, as DNA: TGTGCCATTAGGGACAGGGATGGCTACACCTTC. The chain employs TRBV19 and TRBJ1-2, with 9 bases matching TRBD1. CDR3 length equals 11 residues. V shed 10 bases and J 6 bases; nucleotides not matched to a gene: 3. The germline CDR1 and CDR2 sequences are LNHDA and SQIVND (reference sequence).

The V and J genes are TRBV25-1 and TRBJ2-2; TRBD1 aligns across 8 bases. The CDR3 contains 17 residues. CDR1 is MGHDK, CDR2 SYGVNS, per germline. The ends lost 1 base at V and 5 bases at J; junction bases unmatched: 9. CDR3 in DNA: TGTGCCAGCAGTGAATCTGGCGCAGGGGGCGCGACCGGGGAGCTGTTTTTT. Translated: CASSESGAGGATGELFF.

The genes are TRBV27 and TRBJ2-7; weak D call: TRBD2 (5 bases). Trimming left V 6 bases short and J 0 bases short, with 15 bases between. The CDR3 runs 15 residues. The germline CDR1 and CDR2 sequences are MNHEY and SMNVEV (reference sequence). The CDR3 protein is CASREFSGSSYEQYF. In DNA, the CDR3 is TGTGCCAGCAGAGAATTCAGCGGCAGCTCCTACGAGCAGTACTTC.

The rearrangement uses TRBV5-5 and TRBJ2-1; TRBD2 matches at 8 bases. V dropped 4 bases and J dropped 0; count of bases not matched to a gene: 6. This CDR3 has 16 residues. Germline CDR1 SGHKS, CDR2 YYEKEE (reference sequence). The CDR3 DNA sequence: TGTGCCAGCAGCCGACAACTAGCGGCCTCCTACAATGAGCAGTTCTTC. This codes for CASSRQLAASYNEQFF.

In nucleotides, the CDR3 is TGTGCCAGCAGCTTGGGGGAAGGAGAGACCCAGTACTTC. Its protein is CASSLGEGETQYF. V gene TRBV11-3 combines with J gene TRBJ2-5, with D possibly called TRBD1 or TRBD2 (5 bases each). CDR3 length equals 13 residues. V was clipped by 3 bases and J by 4 bases, with 9 bases between them. Germline values: CDR1 SGHNT, CDR2 YENEEA.

The chain uses TRBV10-1 and TRBJ2-3; 10 bases are a match to TRBD2. V trimming: 3 bases; J trimming: 8 bases; junction bases outside the gene matches: 14. The CDR3 loop spans 17 amino acids. Germline V CDR1 and CDR2: WNHNN, SYGVQD (reference sequence). The CDR3 DNA reads as TGCGCCAGCAGTGACTTCGATGAGCGGGAGGGCCGCCTTACGCAGTATTTT. Amino acids: CASSDFDEREGRLTQYF.